A selection of T cell receptor beta chains follows, all from one sample in a study of blood T cell repertoires in COVID-19. Using immunoSEQ multiplex PCR, the repertoire was profiled, and TCRdb retains in-frame clones only, with some absent. Of 150,000 to 200,000 clones in the sample, around 87% are singletons; the top ten hold about 6.3%. The sample comprised PBMCs or T cells enriched from blood (not recorded which). These receptor sequences come from a woman aged 45-59 years who had recovered from COVID-19. CDR3s include the opening cysteine and the closing phenylalanine or tryptophan. A D gene is named only where the DNA matches it firmly. Part of the rows lack a size; the others show once, few, many or a class for expanded clones.

TRBV16,NA,few,TRBJ2-2,CASSLATGELFF,TGTGCCAGCAGTCTTGCGACCGGGGAGCTGTTTTTT
TRBV11-2,TRBD1,few,TRBJ1-2,CASGTTGGGYGYTF,TGTGCCAGCGGGACGACAGGGGGAGGCTATGGCTACACCTTC
TRBV6-2/TRBV6-3,TRBD1,once,TRBJ2-5,CASSHPLTGGPETQYF,TGTGCCAGCAGTCATCCCTTAACAGGGGGCCCAGAGACCCAGTACTTC
TRBV12-5,TRBD1,few,TRBJ1-3,CASGLGRVPGQGAPASGNTIYF,TGTGCTAGTGGTTTGGGAAGGGTACCGGGACAGGGGGCCCCCGCCTCTGGAAACACCATATATTTT
TRBV5-5,NA,NA,TRBJ2-5,CASSLATGSDQYF,TGTGCCAGCAGCTTAGCCACAGGGAGTGACCAGTACTTC
TRBV7-2,TRBD1,NA,TRBJ1-2,CASRMGQGYGYTF,TGTGCCAGCAGGATGGGACAGGGCTATGGCTACACCTTC
TRBV2,TRBD1,NA,TRBJ2-7,CASSPTGGTYEQYF,TGTGCCAGCAGTCCGACAGGGGGGACCTACGAGCAGTACTTC
TRBV19,NA,NA,TRBJ1-1,CASSPRNSLEAFF,TGTGCCAGTAGTCCAAGAAACAGCCTTGAAGCTTTCTTT
TRBV5-1,TRBD1,NA,TRBJ1-2,CASSSETGKYGYTF,TGCGCCAGCAGCTCGGAGACAGGGAAATATGGCTACACCTTC
TRBV15,NA,NA,TRBJ1-2,CATSRDLGFYGYTF,TGTGCCACCAGCAGAGATCTGGGCTTCTATGGCTACACCTTC
TRBV7-2,NA,NA,TRBJ1-1,CASSLVSGQVLGAFF,TGTGCCAGCAGCTTAGTGTCCGGACAAGTATTGGGGGCTTTCTTT
TRBV19,TRBD1,NA,TRBJ2-1,CASSTGTAHEQFF,TGTGCCAGTAGTACCGGGACAGCTCATGAGCAGTTCTTC